This T cell receptor beta chain was identified in a study of cytomegalovirus exposure and HLA in healthy donors (dated by TCRdb to the late 2010s). In the study overall: An earlier analysis of 587 of the donors reported roughly 270 Gb of sequence data and 117 million unique TCR beta sequences from roughly 200 million T cells. Roughly 300 gigabases of sequencing data and approximately 93 million unique TCR sequences were included in an early release covering around 650 HLA-typed donors. The genetic ancestry cluster associated with self-reported Caucasian donors included over 80% of the 398 genotyped donors. The study aimed to test whether signatures of past pathogen exposure could be identified by cataloging public T cell receptors. The T cell repertoires of 666 subjects were profiled by immunosequencing and related to cytomegalovirus serostatus. Along with the approximately 600-subject first cohort, a separate validation cohort of about 110 different subjects was used. High-throughput TCR immunosequencing, statistical association of individual TCRs with disease status, and machine learning were combined to predict cytomegalovirus infection status. A later analysis re-examined previously published TCR beta repertoires from roughly 650 donors and added high-resolution HLA genotyping to investigate patterns of TCR occurrence. Rather than using new phenotypic data, the later analysis identified candidate immune exposures from TCR beta sequences and from how often those sequences occurred across donors. An earlier analysis of roughly 600 of the donors used high-throughput TCR beta sequencing to judge whether each TCR beta V gene segment behaved as functional or pseudogenic. Donor age, sex, ethnicity and CMV serostatus were compiled together with the repertoire data. A later genetic analysis used genome-wide SNP genotypes for about 65% of the roughly 700 donors, treating that subset as a discovery cohort. Every repertoire in the discovery cohort had been generated on one and the same sequencing platform. Class I and class II HLA loci were covered by the typing at four-digit resolution. Typing coverage differed by locus: A, B, C, DRB1 and DQB1 were typed in about 620-630 donors, DQA1 in 522, DPA1 in some 610, and DPB1 in 450 to 480. Roughly 5 DR-DQ haplotypes were handled as single units for association and clustering because linkage in the cohort was strong. On average, around 240,000 unique TCR beta nucleotide sequences were sequenced per donor among 398 genotyped donors of the cohort, with 15% to 20% of those sequences being non-productive.

In total, just over 650 healthy bone marrow donors made up the cohort. All cohort members were sampled while nominally healthy, although unrecorded immune exposures were likely present. The donor was CMV seronegative and was included in the group of 352 seronegative cohort members. A peripheral blood sample was provided by each donor, and peripheral blood mononuclear cells were used for TCR beta sequencing. The Qiagen DNeasy Blood Extraction Kit was used to extract genomic DNA from the blood cell samples. CDR1 and CDR2, looked up from the germline V gene, are SGHAT and FQNNGV. A distance of 11 bases separates the germline ends of V and J, which lose 1 base and 5 bases respectively. Spanning cysteine to phenylalanine, the CDR3 consists of 14 amino acids. Only CDR3 DNA is held: 42 bases, read in frame from base 1. Broad study findings and their caveats: A later analysis reported that several top co-occurrence clusters appeared linked to parvovirus B19, influenza, CMV and Epstein-Barr virus. According to a later analysis, most CMV-associated TCR beta chains appeared to be HLA-restricted, and the HLA associations seemed to be driven largely by CMV exposure. Correlated functional status among segregating V segments might be attributable to linkage disequilibrium, but an unknown experimental factor could not be ruled out. Because HLA typing was unavailable for some donors at each locus, only the typed subset was used in association tests. In an earlier analysis of some 640 of the donors, most TCR beta V segments were observed in productive rearrangements about 90% or about 30% of the time, broadly matching IMGT annotations. When HLA alleles, especially DR and DQ, strongly co-occurred, TCR associations were difficult to assign to individual alleles. In a later analysis, 15,000 to 20,000 TCR beta sequences were associated with specific HLA alleles at a false discovery rate of 0.05. Presence/absence analyses assumed roughly uniform sequencing depth across donors, an assumption that may not hold. According to the authors, the approach could potentially be generalized to other disease states and immunological phenotypes. In a later analysis, HLA-associated TCR beta chains were found to be more clonally expanded and to have lower generation probabilities than equally common non-associated chains. In a later analysis, TCR association rates were found to vary across HLA loci, with the most associated TCRs seen for DRB1 alleles and the fewest for HLA-C alleles. Some IMGT-functional V segments, including TRBV6-2 and TRBV6-3, could not be distinguished by the 87-base-pair reads and were therefore excluded. A group of highly shared sequence variants was considered likely to be a technical artifact of the sequencing pipeline. A later genetic analysis reported fewer N-insertions in productive TCRs among donors in an Asian-associated ancestry cluster than the approximately 700-donor mean. The classifier was reported to diagnose cytomegalovirus status with high specificity and sensitivity in both the original cohort and the validation cohort. In this cohort, only TCR beta chains were sequenced, and detectable features were limited by the absence of alpha or paired-chain data. The study listed 150 to 200 TCR beta chains as associated with cytomegalovirus. The only immune exposure information available for the cohort was CMV serostatus. Seventeen rarely observed V segments, including chromosome 9 orphons, were excluded from the earlier analysis of several hundred of the donors because counts were too low. Across donors, most TCR sequences were observed very rarely, whereas some public TCRs were present in many individuals. A further reported finding was that TCR beta sequences accurately predicted the HLA-A and HLA-B alleles for most subjects in the first cohort. In vitro tests confirmed that a few of the cytomegalovirus-associated TCR beta chains recognize cytomegalovirus antigens. A later genetic analysis associated a missense DCLRE1C variant with V-gene and J-gene trimming of TCR beta chains, and an independent cohort replicated the association.

Libraries came from the immunoSEQ multiplex PCR assay. A mixture of 60 forward primers for TCR Vbeta segments and 13 reverse primers for TCR Jbeta segments was used in the multiplex PCR. Amplification of the CDR3 region of rearranged TCR beta genes was performed with a multiplex PCR assay on genomic DNA. The amplified TCR beta libraries were sequenced on the Illumina HiSeq System as 87-base-pair reads. In the source study's methods: A later analysis counted about 80 million unique TCR beta chains across the 666 repertoires, and some 11 million of these chains were shared by at least two donors. To remove PCR and sequencing errors, raw reads were error-corrected and collapsed into unique sequences using a nearest-neighbor algorithm that merged closely related sequences. CDR3 sequences were aligned to IMGT reference sequences to assign V, D and J gene segments. For a sequence to be retained, a match of at least six nucleotides to both a V gene segment and a J gene segment was required. Rearrangements were classified as productive when the CDR3 lacked stop codons and remained in frame with V and J, and all other rearrangements were classified as non-productive. Following IMGT convention, CDR3 was defined as the stretch from the second conserved V-encoded cysteine up to the conserved J-encoded phenylalanine. The earlier analysis of about 500 of the donors excluded sequences that lacked an unambiguous match to a single V gene segment. An earlier analysis of a few hundred of the donors called V segments functional above 56.7% productive rearrangements and segregating when the between-donor standard deviation exceeded 5%. To diagnose cytomegalovirus status from the catalog of TCR beta chain sequences, a statistical classification framework was built. V and J gene assignment, in a later analysis, came from comparing TCR nucleotide sequences with IMGT/GENE-DB human TR gene sequences. Using the TCRdist pipeline, a later analysis assigned CDR3 sequences along with most-parsimonious VDJ recombination scenarios. In a later analysis, every TCR beta chain was defined by the combination of its CDR3 amino acid sequence and its V-gene family, and reads without a unique V-gene family were dropped. In a later analysis, fewer than 600 highly shared, low-generation-probability nucleotide sequences were removed to address suspected cross-contamination and a sequencing artifact. In a later analysis, a clonal expansion index for each public chain was calculated from normalized within-repertoire ranks of inferred template counts. A later analysis computed generation probabilities with a VDJ recombination model fitted to out-of-frame rearrangements, and checked the results against IGoR. In a later analysis, TCR-TCR, TCR-HLA and TCR-CMV co-occurrence was scored with hypergeometric tests, and a repertoire-size bias correction was applied to TCR pairs. False discovery rates were estimated in a later analysis by permuting HLA or CMV assignments 20 times. In a later analysis, co-occurring TCRs were grouped with DBSCAN, and TCRdist sequence similarity was added when clustering was performed within HLA-allele-positive subsets. For co-occurrence clustering, repertoires with fewer than 30,000 or more than 120,000 public chains were excluded, along with five or six repertoires with anomalous nucleotide sharing. As stored in TCRdb, this immuneACCESS dataset retains in-frame rearrangements with V and J assigned. A fraction of the clones does not appear; measured against another copy, unresolved V genes explain less than half of the discrepancy, and the remainder lacks a known reason. That table furnishes V, J and clone size, whereas the DNA furnished D and trimming. Present in this sample are 150,000 to 170,000 clones, approximately 77% of which were seen just once. Around 1.5% of the sample belongs to the ten largest clones.

This clone was recorded a few times. Its antigen remains unidentified. Per-base qualities were not stored, and no clone one base away is much larger. This sequence originates from a man aged 18 to 35 in good health and CMV-seronegative. The chain couples TRBV11-2 to TRBJ1-1; the D gene is perhaps TRBD1, on 5 matching bases. The sample taken for sequencing was PBMCs. The CDR3 in this case is CASSLGYRGTEAFF. The DNA sequence reads TGTGCCAGCAGCTTAGGGTATAGGGGAACTGAAGCTTTCTTT.